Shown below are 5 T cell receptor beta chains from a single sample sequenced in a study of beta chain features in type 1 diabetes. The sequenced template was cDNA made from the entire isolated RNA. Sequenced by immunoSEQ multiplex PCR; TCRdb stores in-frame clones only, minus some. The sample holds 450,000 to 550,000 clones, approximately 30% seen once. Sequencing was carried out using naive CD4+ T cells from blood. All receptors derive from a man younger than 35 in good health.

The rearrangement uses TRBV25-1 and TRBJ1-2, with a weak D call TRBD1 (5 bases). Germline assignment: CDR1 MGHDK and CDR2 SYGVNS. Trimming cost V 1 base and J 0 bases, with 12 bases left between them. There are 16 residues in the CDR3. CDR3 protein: CASSEWGGAANYGYTF. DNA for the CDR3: TGTGCCAGCAGTGAATGGGGAGGGGCAGCTAACTATGGCTACACCTTC.

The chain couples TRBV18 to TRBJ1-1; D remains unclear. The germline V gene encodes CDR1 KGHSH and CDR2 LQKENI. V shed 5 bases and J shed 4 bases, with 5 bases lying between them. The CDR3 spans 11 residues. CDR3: CASSIGTEAFF. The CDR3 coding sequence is TGTGCCAGCTCAATTGGCACTGAAGCTTTCTTT.

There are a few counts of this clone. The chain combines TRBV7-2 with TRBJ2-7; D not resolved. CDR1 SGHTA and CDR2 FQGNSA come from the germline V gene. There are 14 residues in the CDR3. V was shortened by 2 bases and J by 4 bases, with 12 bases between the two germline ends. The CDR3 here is CASSLMVAGYEQYF. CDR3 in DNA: TGTGCCAGCAGCTTAATGGTAGCTGGGTACGAGCAGTACTTC.

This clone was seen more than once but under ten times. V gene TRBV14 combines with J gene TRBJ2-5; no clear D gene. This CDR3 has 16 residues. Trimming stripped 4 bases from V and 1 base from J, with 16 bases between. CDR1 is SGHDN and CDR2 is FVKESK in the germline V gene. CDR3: CASSLDRIPVQETQYF. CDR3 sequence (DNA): TGTGCCAGCAGCCTAGATCGAATTCCGGTCCAAGAGACCCAGTACTTC.

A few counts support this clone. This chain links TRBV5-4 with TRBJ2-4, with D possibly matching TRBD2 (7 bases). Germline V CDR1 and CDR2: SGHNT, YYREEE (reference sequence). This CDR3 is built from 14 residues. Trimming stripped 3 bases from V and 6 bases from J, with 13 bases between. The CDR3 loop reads CASSYRGDINIQYF. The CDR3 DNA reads TGTGCCAGCAGCTACCGGGGGGACATAAACATTCAGTACTTC.